The clone carrying this TCR beta chain was found many times. Its antigen is undetermined. This sample is drawn from a study of esophageal squamous cell carcinoma under preoperative chemotherapy. General study points: Peripheral T cells migrating into the tumor appeared to partly supply post-treatment tumor-infiltrating lymphocytes.

The CDR3 is 15 residues long. Germline V gene sequence: CDR1 MNHNY, CDR2 SVGAGI (reference sequence). V was pared by 0 bases and J by 4 bases, with 10 bases between. A single record per CDR3 protein comes from TCRdb applying MiXCR to the PCR reads. The data contain about 30,000 distinct CDR3 sequences, less than 55% of them singletons. Time point denoted: before preoperative PTX-NDP chemotherapy. The chain carries TRBV6-6 and TRBJ2-1, with D possibly TRBD2 on 6 matching bases. The sequence was obtained from a human donor with esophageal squamous cell carcinoma. The donor label of this sample is uncertain. The sample was collected from a patient given preoperative chemotherapy. The CDR3 reads CASSYSGGLYNEQFF. In DNA, the CDR3 is TGTGCCAGCAGTTACTCAGGAGGGTTGTACAATGAGCAGTTCTTC.